The next 7 T cell receptor beta chains were all read from a single sample in a study of Graves' ophthalmopathy and Graves' hyperthyroidism. The sequenced template was RNA, covering the TCR beta CDR3 region. HTBI primers were employed in first-round RT-PCR, then a second-round multiplex PCR followed. TCRdb called the multiplex PCR reads again in MiXCR, with one record for every CDR3 protein. This sample carries roughly 610,000 distinct CDR3 sequences, about 24% of them seen once, and the ten largest clones take roughly 7.4%. The specimen was peripheral blood. The receptors derive from a woman between 18 and 30 years old with stable Graves' hyperthyroidism. Some clones in this sample may be carry-over from other donors' samples.

This clonotype was seen only a few times. A much larger clone is a single base away; this may be a read error. The genes are TRBV2 and TRBJ1-2, with D perhaps TRBD1 (5 bases). There are 12 residues in the CDR3. The V and J ends lost 6 bases and 4 bases respectively, with 9 bases between them. The germline V gene has CDR1 SNHLY and CDR2 FYNNEI. In DNA, the CDR3 is TGTGCCAGCAGGTCAGGGACCTATGGCTACACCTTC. As protein: CASRSGTYGYTF.

The chain employs TRBV18 and TRBJ1-3; D not certain. The CDR3 contains 16 residues. Germline V gene data show CDR1 as KGHSH and CDR2 as LQKENI. With 0 bases removed from V and 0 bases from J, the gap between germline ends came to 9 bases. CDR3 sequence (DNA): TGTGCCAGCTCACCACCAGTCCTGGACTCTGGAAACACCATATATTTT. The encoded protein is CASSPPVLDSGNTIYF.

This clonotype was counted between two and nine times. This chain joins TRBV6-1 and TRBJ1-1; D is undetermined. The CDR3 loop spans 14 amino acids. Trimming removed 6 bases at V and 1 base at J, with 12 bases between. Germline-derived CDR1 and CDR2 are MNHNS and SASEGT. CDR3 DNA: TGTGCCAGCAGGCCCCCCCGGTCGAACACTGAAGCTTTCTTT. This encodes CASRPPRSNTEAFF.

Points on this clonotype: A much larger clone lies one base from this, so it may be a read error. The chain combines TRBV20-1 with TRBJ2-7; a possible D gene is TRBD2 (5 bases). Germline CDR1 DFQATT, CDR2 SNEGSKA (reference sequence). Trimming removed 3 bases at V and 2 bases at J, with 11 bases between. The CDR3 sequence is 13 residues long. The CDR3 DNA sequence: TGCAGTGCTAGGGTCAGCGGAGCCTACGAGCAGTACTTC. Encoded protein: CSARVSGAYEQYF.

This clonotype was recorded many times. The rearrangement joins TRBV5-1 to TRBJ2-7; 14 nucleotides agree with TRBD2. Germline V gene lookup returns CDR1 SGHRS and CDR2 YFSETQ. The CDR3 contains 18 residues. The V and J ends lost 0 bases and 6 bases, in that order; junction bases with no gene match: 11. The CDR3 is CASSLGQPGLAGDREQYF. The CDR3 region has the DNA TGCGCCAGCAGCTTGGGACAGCCGGGACTAGCGGGGGATCGCGAGCAGTACTTC. Drawing the rest from reference TRBV5-1 and TRBJ2-7, the complete variable domain is KAGVTQTPRYLIKTRGQQVTLSCSPISGHRSVSWYQQTPGQGLQFLFEYFSETQRNKGNFPGRFSGRQFSNSRSEMNVSTLELGDSALYLCASSLGQPGLAGDREQYFGPGTRLTVT.

This clonotype has ten or more counts. Without the conserved terminal phenylalanine or tryptophan, this CDR3 likely stems from a read error. The limits of the CDR3 on the DNA are not certain, so only TCRdb's listed CDR3 is given. The rearrangement uses TRBV6-5 and TRBJ1-2. CDR1 is MNHEY, CDR2 SVGAGI, per germline. The CDR3 adds up to 11 amino acids, both ends counted. The CDR3 loop reads CASSYAQGTPI.

This clonotype was observed at least ten times. The V call is TRBV11-2, the J call TRBJ2-7; D possibly uses TRBD1 or TRBD2 (5 bases each). V was cut by 3 bases and J by 3 bases, with 18 bases left in between. This CDR3 comprises 16 residues. Germline assignment: CDR1 SGHAT and CDR2 FQNNGV. In DNA, the CDR3 is TGTGCCAGCAGCTTCGGGCAGTTTGGGGGAATCTACGAGCAGTACTTC. It yields the protein CASSFGQFGGIYEQYF.